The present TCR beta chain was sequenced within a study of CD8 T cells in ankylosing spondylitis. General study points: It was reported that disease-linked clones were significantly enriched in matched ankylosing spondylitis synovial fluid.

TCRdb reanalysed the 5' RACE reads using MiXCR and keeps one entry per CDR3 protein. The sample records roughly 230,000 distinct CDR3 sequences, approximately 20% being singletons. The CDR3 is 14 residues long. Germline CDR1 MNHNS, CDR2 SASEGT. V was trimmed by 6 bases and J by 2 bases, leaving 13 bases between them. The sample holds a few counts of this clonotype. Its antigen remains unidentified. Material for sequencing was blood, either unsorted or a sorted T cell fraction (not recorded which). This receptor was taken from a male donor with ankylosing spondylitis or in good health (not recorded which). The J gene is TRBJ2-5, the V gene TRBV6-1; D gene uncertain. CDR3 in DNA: TGTGCCAGCAGACTTCAGAAAAATCAAGAGACCCAGTACTTC. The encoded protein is CASRLQKNQETQYF.